The next 31 T cell receptor beta chains were all read from a single sample in a study of tumor-infiltrating lymphocytes in primary liver carcinoma. Unsorted bulk tissue (roughly 20-31 mg) underwent RNA and DNA co-extraction. Constant-region priming of roughly 500 ng total RNA yielded TCR beta cDNA. Slightly modified ARM-PCR with three nested multiplex PCR rounds yielded TCR beta libraries. TRBV1-TRBV30 forward primers paired with a C-beta reverse primer drove the first two PCR rounds, about 11 cycles each. One entry per CDR3 protein, called by TCRdb with MiXCR from the multiplex PCR reads. The profile shows over 100,000 distinct CDR3 sequences, roughly 70% of them singletons. Specimen: tumor-adjacent normal liver tissue. Every receptor here comes from a woman aged 60-75 years with primary liver carcinoma and hepatitis B virus infection.

Concerning this clonotype itself: The CDR3 does not end in the conserved phenylalanine or tryptophan, so this is likely a read error. V is TRBV29-1 and J is TRBJ1-1; D uncertain. The CDR3 spans 12 residues. Germline V gives CDR1 SQVTM, CDR2 ANQGSEA. V was pared by 3 bases and J by 5 bases, with 10 bases between. The CDR3 bases are TGCAGCGTTGATAAAGGTGGGACTGAAGCTTTCTCT. Translating it yields CSVDKGGTEAFS.

In regard to this clonotype: The junction departs from the called germline gene at one end, perhaps through a read error. The chain carries TRBV29-1 and TRBJ1-1, with 7 bases identical to TRBD1. This CDR3 comprises 15 residues. CDR1 and CDR2 from the germline V gene are SQVTM and ANQGSEA. The CDR3 protein is CSVVPGQIQNTEAFF. The CDR3 DNA reads TGCAGCGTCGTCCCGGGACAGATCCAGAACACTGAAGCATTCTTT.

This clonotype showed up just once. The rearrangement uses TRBV6-4 and TRBJ2-6; TRBD2 agrees at 7 bases. The V gene's germline CDR1 is MRHNA and CDR2 SNTAGT. CDR3 length: 17 residues. The CDR3 DNA reads TGTGCTAACAGTGACTCACCCGGGGGGTCTGGGGCCAACGTCCTGACTTTC. Protein: CANSDSPGGSGANVLTF.

The table lists this clonotype with many counts. The CDR3 spells CASSAPGLENTGELFF. The CDR3 nucleotides are TGTGCCAGCAGCGCCCCGGGACTAGAGAACACCGGGGAGCTGTTTTTT. The chain is built from TRBV11-2 and TRBJ2-2, with TRBD2 matching 8 bases. V lost 5 bases and J lost 1; bases outside the gene matches: 6. CDR1 and CDR2 (germline): SGHAT, FQNNGV. The CDR3 is 16 residues long.

The chain carries TRBV28 and TRBJ1-1; weak D call: TRBD1 (5 bases). Germline V gene sequence: CDR1 MDHEN, CDR2 SYDVKM. Trimming removed 6 bases from V and 3 bases from J, with 20 bases in between. The CDR3 length is 16 residues. Here the CDR3 DNA reads TGTGCCAGCAGAAGGGCAGGGTTAAGGAGGGACACTGAAGCTTTCTTT. Residues: CASRRAGLRRDTEAFF.

This clonotype appeared many times. The chain links TRBV18 to TRBJ1-5; 7 positions agree with TRBD1. This CDR3 has 16 residues. The ends lost 1 base at V and 0 bases at J; junction bases unmatched: 3. Germline loops: CDR1 KGHSH, CDR2 LQKENI. CDR3 bases: TGTGCCAGCTCACCACGACAGGGTAATAGCAATCAGCCCCAGCATTTT. It is translated as CASSPRQGNSNQPQHF.

As concerns this clonotype: A clone one base away is much larger, so this may be a read error. The genes are TRBV9 and TRBJ2-4; D unclear. The V gene lost 6 bases and the J gene lost 3 bases, with 13 bases spanning the gap. This CDR3 has 14 amino acids. CDR1 and CDR2 (germline): SGDLS, YYNGEE. The CDR3 DNA reads as TGTGCCAGCAACCCGGACGGTAGCAAAAACATTCAGTACTTC. Translation gives CASNPDGSKNIQYF. Complete variable domain (other parts from reference TRBV9 and TRBJ2-4): DSGVTQTPKHLITATGQRVTLRCSPRSGDLSVYWYQQSLDQGLQFLIQYYNGEERAKGNILERFSAQQFPDLHSELNLSSLELGDSALYFCASNPDGSKNIQYFGAGTRLSVL.

V usage is TRBV5-1 and J usage is TRBJ2-3, with TRBD2 matching 7 bases. Germline V gene sequence: CDR1 SGHRS, CDR2 YFSETQ. CDR3 length: 16 residues. The CDR3, as DNA: TGCTCTAGCAGCGGAACAAATAGCGGGAGCACAGATACGCAGTATTTT. This gives the protein CSSSGTNSGSTDTQYF.

This clonotype was found many times. This sequence joins TRBV7-8 and TRBJ1-4, with D possibly being TRBD1 (6 bases). The CDR3 is 13 residues long. Germline CDR1 reads SGHVS; CDR2 reads FQNEAQ. The V and J ends lost 5 bases and 10 bases respectively, with 14 bases between them. The CDR3 sequence is CASSQGQGTKLFF. CDR3 nucleotide sequence: TGTGCCAGCAGCCAGGGGCAAGGGACAAAACTGTTTTTT.

A word on this clonotype: The junction does not match germline at one end; this may be a read error. The V call is TRBV4-2, the J call TRBJ1-2; no clear D. From germline, CDR1 is LGHNA and CDR2 YNFKEQ. The CDR3 consists of 14 residues. In DNA, the CDR3 is TGTGTCAGCAGCCAAGAGGACCTTAACTATGGCTACACCTTT. As protein: CVSSQEDLNYGYTF.

This clonotype was recorded a few times. This sequence may be a read error, since a much larger clone differs from it by one base. This chain's CDR3 is CANSYDRVGEQFF. CDR3 nucleotides: TGTGCCAACAGTTACGATCGGGTTGGCGAGCAGTTCTTC. The chain joins TRBV6-5 to TRBJ2-1; D not resolved. Per the germline V gene, CDR1 is MNHEY and CDR2 is SVGAGI. This CDR3 is 13 amino acids long.

Remarks on this clonotype: One end of the junction is discordant with germline, which a read error may explain. The chain employs TRBV11-3 and TRBJ2-6; TRBD1 might be the D (5 bases). The CDR3 runs to 17 residues. The germline gives CDR1 SGHNT, CDR2 YENEEA. The CDR3 spells CASSPRIGTSGANVLTF. The CDR3 region has the DNA TGTGCCAGCAGTCCTCGGATAGGCACCAGTGGGGCCAACGTCCTAACTTTC.

J is TRBJ1-1 and V is TRBV7-9; unclear D gene. The CDR3 has 15 residues. Germline CDR1 reads SEHNR; CDR2 reads FQNEAQ (reference sequence). Trimming removed 5 bases at V and 5 bases at J, with 18 bases between. DNA of the CDR3: TGTGCCAGCAGCCCCCCGACAAGCTCTAATACTGAAGCTTTCTTT. Protein sequence: CASSPPTSSNTEAFF.

This rearrangement joins TRBV12-3 or TRBV12-4 to TRBJ1-5; unclear D gene. The CDR3 contains 13 residues. V was clipped by 5 bases and J by 10 bases, with 15 bases between them. The CDR3 reads CASSVSLSQPQHF. In nucleotides, the CDR3 is TGTGCCAGCAGTGTCAGCCTCAGTCAACCCCAGCATTTT.

This clonotype was detected ten times or more. The chain couples TRBV6-1 to TRBJ2-1, with TRBD1 as a possible D gene (5 bases). Per germline, CDR1 MNHNS and CDR2 SASEGT. This CDR3 region has 14 residues. V was pared by 6 bases and J by 6 bases, with 15 bases between. CDR3 sequence reads: CASRIRQGGNEQFF. The CDR3 DNA is TGTGCCAGCAGGATTCGGCAGGGTGGCAATGAGCAGTTCTTC.

This clonotype has at least ten counts. The chain carries TRBV12-3 or TRBV12-4 and TRBJ2-1; D call uncertain. The CDR3 is 16 amino acids. V dropped 1 base and J dropped 7 bases, with 17 bases sitting between them. CDR3: CASSLEGGRIKNEQFF. The CDR3 coding sequence is TGTGCCAGCAGTTTAGAAGGCGGAAGGATAAAAAATGAGCAGTTCTTC.

In regard to this clonotype: The germline gene is not matched at one end of the junction; a read error may be the cause. This rearrangement joins TRBV12-3 or TRBV12-4 to TRBJ2-1; D remains unclear. The CDR3 loop spans 11 amino acids. CDR3 in amino acids: CANSLPDEQLF. CDR3 bases: TGTGCCAACAGTTTGCCTGATGAGCAGTTGTTC.

Details on this clonotype: No conserved phenylalanine or tryptophan is present at the end of the CDR3, so a read error is the likely explanation. The chain uses TRBV12-5 and TRBJ2-1; 11 bases fit TRBD2. Trimming at V came to 1 base and at J to 0 bases, leaving 8 bases not matched to a gene. The CDR3 loop spans 19 amino acids. Germline assignment: CDR1 LGHNT and CDR2 FRNRAP. The CDR3 sequence: CASGLADGLAGNSYNEQFV. The CDR3 DNA follows: TGTGCTAGTGGTTTGGCAGACGGACTAGCGGGTAACTCCTACAATGAGCAGTTCGTC.

This clonotype has a handful of counts. The chain combines TRBV6-5 with TRBJ2-5, with 14 bases aligning to TRBD2. V trimming: 5 bases; J trimming: 2 bases; junction bases outside the gene matches: 4. The V gene's germline CDR1 is MNHEY and CDR2 SVGAGI. The CDR3 loop spans 16 amino acids. The CDR3 reads CASSPGTSGGQETQYF. CDR3 DNA: TGTGCCAGCAGTCCCGGGACTAGCGGGGGACAAGAGACCCAGTACTTC.

On this clonotype: A much larger clone lies one base from this, so it may be a read error. V usage is TRBV28 and J usage is TRBJ1-1; a weak D match, TRBD1 (5 bases). The CDR3 consists of 14 residues. Trimming took off 8 bases at V and 4 bases at J, with 17 bases between the two ends. From germline, CDR1 is MDHEN and CDR2 SYDVKM. DNA for the CDR3: TGTGCCAGCGGGGGAAGACAGATGGGCACTGAAGCTTTCTTT. Translation: CASGGRQMGTEAFF.

On this clonotype: The junction does not match germline at one end; this may be a read error. The chain carries TRBV10-3 and TRBJ1-5, with 7 bases matching TRBD1. Germline assignment: CDR1 ENHRY and CDR2 SYGVKD. The CDR3 has 13 residues. The CDR3, as DNA: TGTGCCATCATGGGACAGTACAATCGGCCCCAGCATTTT. Translating gives CAIMGQYNRPQHF.

On this clonotype: One end of the junction varies from germline; a read error may be responsible. This chain links TRBV4-1 with TRBJ1-5, with D hard to call. This CDR3 has 15 amino acids. Germline V lookup: CDR1 MGHRA, CDR2 YSYEKL. CDR3 nucleotides: TGCGCCAGCAGTCAAGAGAACAAGGGCGTTCAGCCCCAGCATTTT. Amino acids: CASSQENKGVQPQHF.

A remark on this clonotype: One end of the junction is discordant with germline, which a read error may explain. The chain couples TRBV5-4 to TRBJ2-5; 11 nucleotides align to TRBD2. The CDR3 spans 16 residues. Germline V gene data show CDR1 as SGHNT and CDR2 as YYREEE (reference sequence). CDR3 region: CAGSLVGLADQETQYF. The CDR3 region has the DNA TGTGCCGGCAGCTTGGTGGGACTAGCGGATCAAGAGACCCAATACTTC.

The V and J genes are TRBV2 and TRBJ2-4; either TRBD1 or TRBD2 may supply D (5 bases each). With 4 bases removed from V and 6 bases from J, the gap between germline ends came to 13 bases. CDR1 and CDR2 (germline): SNHLY, FYNNEI. CDR3 length: 14 residues. The CDR3 reads CASSAQGVGNIQYF. In DNA form, the CDR3 reads TGTGCCAGCAGTGCCCAGGGAGTGGGAAACATTCAGTACTTC.

Concerning this clonotype: Compared with germline, one end of the junction differs, possibly owing to a read error. The CDR3 is CASRPTRGGNRPQHF. CDR3 nucleotide sequence: TGTGCCAGCAGACCTACACGGGGAGGCAATCGGCCCCAGCATTTT. The rearrangement uses TRBV6-5 and TRBJ1-5; D is ambiguous. The CDR3 covers 15 residues. The germline gives CDR1 MNHEY, CDR2 SVGAGI.

In the case of this clonotype: A read error may be the cause here, since a much bigger clone is one base away. This CDR3 fails to terminate in the conserved phenylalanine or tryptophan, so it likely reflects a read error. The chain uses TRBV7-9 and TRBJ1-4, with a possible D match to TRBD1 (6 bases). Germline V gene sequence: CDR1 SEHNR, CDR2 FQNEAQ (reference sequence). The CDR3 loop spans 16 amino acids. With 5 bases removed from V and 3 bases from J, the gap between germline ends came to 16 bases. This CDR3 is CASSPPGRQANEKLFS. The CDR3 nucleotides are TGTGCCAGCAGCCCTCCCGGGAGACAGGCTAATGAAAAACTGTTTTCT.

With regard to this clonotype: A much bigger clone sits one base away, suggesting this may be a read error. This rearrangement joins TRBV7-8 to TRBJ2-3; tentative D call: TRBD1 (6 bases). Germline CDR1 and CDR2: SGHVS and FQNEAQ. CDR3 size: 17 residues. Between the trimmed V and J ends, which lost 0 bases and 2 bases, there was a span of 15 bases. The CDR3 spells CASSLAGAPPPTDTQYF. Written as DNA, the CDR3 is TGTGCCAGCAGCTTAGCGGGGGCCCCCCCCCCCACAGATACGCAGTATTTT. The entire variable domain, with the rest obtained from reference TRBV7-8 and TRBJ2-3, is as follows: GAGVSQSPRYKVAKRGQDVALRCDPISGHVSLFWYQQALGQGPEFLTYFQNEAQLDKSGLPSDRFFAERPEGSVSTLKIQRTQQEDSAVYLCASSLAGAPPPTDTQYFGPGTRLTVL.

In regard to this clonotype: This could be a read error, since a much larger clone is one nucleotide away. This chain uses TRBV25-1 with TRBJ1-6; 7 bases line up with TRBD1. Per germline, CDR1 MGHDK and CDR2 SYGVNS. CDR3 size: 15 residues. The CDR3 DNA sequence: TGTGCCAGCAGTCGACAGGGCGACTATAATTCACCCCCCCACTTT. The encoded protein is CASSRQGDYNSPPHF.

With regard to this clonotype: Mismatch with germline at one junction end may stem from a read error. The J gene is TRBJ1-1, the V gene TRBV6-1; possible D gene TRBD1, 5 bases. The CDR3 spans 16 residues. Germline CDR1 MNHNS, CDR2 SASEGT. The CDR3 nucleotides read TGTGCCAGCATCAGAAAGACAGAAAGAATGAACACCGAAGCTTTCTTT. Encoded protein: CASIRKTERMNTEAFF.

This sequence joins TRBV12-3 or TRBV12-4 and TRBJ1-5; D is undetermined. V was cut by 5 bases and J by 0 bases, with 8 bases left in between. CDR3 length: 14 amino acids. CDR3 sequence (DNA): TGTGCCAGCAGTGATAAATGTAGCAATCAGCCCCAGCATTTT. Its translation is CASSDKCSNQPQHF.

About this clonotype itself: This could be a read error, since a much larger clone is one nucleotide away. The chain couples TRBV7-8 to TRBJ1-5, with D possibly matching TRBD1 (6 bases). Germline lookup yields CDR1 SGHVS and CDR2 FQNEAQ. CDR3 length equals 17 residues. The CDR3 nucleotides read TGTGCCAGCAGCTTAGAGGGGGGAGCCTATAGCAATCAGCACCAGCATTTT. As protein: CASSLEGGAYSNQHQHF.